This T cell receptor (beta chain) was obtained from a study of blood T cells in healthy people across ages. Broader study findings: When set beside aged donors, long-lived donors presented more naive CD4+ cells and higher diversity. Donor CMV status, an unknown factor, possibly confounded changes in expanded clonotypes.

The V and J ends lost 7 bases and 3 bases, in that order; junction bases with no gene match: 5. CDR1 and CDR2 from the germline V gene are WSHSY and SAAADI. This CDR3 region has 14 residues. Turning to this clonotype: The antigen remains undetermined.

No fewer than 5.5 micrograms of total RNA were isolated from every sample. Primers used in a second PCR of about 6 to 11 cycles were a sample-barcoded 5' primer and a J-beta primer mix. A template-switch adaptor that had 12 random nucleotides put a tag on each cDNA molecule. TCRdb re-analysed the 5' RACE reads in MiXCR, keeping a single row per CDR3 protein. The data show about a million distinct CDR3 sequences, around 54% seen once. This sequence was found in a woman aged 55-70 years in good health. This chain joins TRBV10-2 and TRBJ2-7; 11 bases fit TRBD2. The specimen sequenced was blood. The DNA of the CDR3 is TGCGCCAGCAAGATACTAGCGGGAGACTACGAGCAGTACTTC. Protein sequence: CASKILAGDYEQYF.